Listed below are T cell receptor beta chains from one sample, sequenced in a study of blood T cell repertoires in COVID-19. Libraries were prepared by immunoSEQ multiplex PCR; TCRdb keeps only in-frame clonotypes and omits some of them. The data contain about 350,000 clones, 90% to 95% of them singletons. The specimen sequenced was peripheral blood. The source is a woman under 30 who had recovered from COVID-19. CDR3s include the opening cysteine and the closing phenylalanine or tryptophan. The order of the fields is V gene, clone size, J gene, D gene, CDR3 protein, CDR3 DNA. The D gene is left open where the match is weak. Only some rows state a clone size, as once, few, many or a class for expanded clones.

v_call: TRBV5-5
clone_size: .
j_call: TRBJ2-1
d_call: TRBD2
cdr3_aa: CASSRGLAGEFGEQFF
cdr3_nt: TGTGCCAGCAGCCGGGGACTAGCGGGAGAGTTCGGTGAGCAGTTCTTC

v_call: TRBV29-1
clone_size: .
j_call: TRBJ2-1
d_call: TRBD2
cdr3_aa: CSVVGSISGRVGNEQFF
cdr3_nt: TGCAGCGTTGTGGGGTCTATTAGCGGGAGGGTCGGGAATGAGCAGTTCTTC

v_call: TRBV5-6
clone_size: .
j_call: TRBJ2-1
d_call: .
cdr3_aa: CASSLTNEQFF
cdr3_nt: TGTGCCAGCAGCTTGACTAATGAGCAGTTCTTC

v_call: TRBV5-8
clone_size: .
j_call: TRBJ2-1
d_call: .
cdr3_aa: CASTLQLTMSSSSKEFF
cdr3_nt: .

v_call: TRBV18
clone_size: .
j_call: TRBJ2-6
d_call: TRBD1
cdr3_aa: CASSPDRGVSGANVLTF
cdr3_nt: TGTGCCAGCTCACCGGACAGGGGGGTCTCTGGGGCCAACGTCCTGACTTTC

v_call: TRBV11-2
clone_size: .
j_call: TRBJ1-1
d_call: .
cdr3_aa: CASSFPGHLNTEAFF
cdr3_nt: TGTGCCAGCAGCTTCCCGGGACACCTGAACACTGAAGCTTTCTTT

v_call: TRBV11-3
clone_size: .
j_call: TRBJ2-2
d_call: TRBD2
cdr3_aa: CASSLVFGGRGTGELFF
cdr3_nt: TGTGCCAGCAGCTTAGTTTTCGGCGGGAGAGGCACCGGGGAGCTGTTTTTT

v_call: TRBV10-3
clone_size: once
j_call: TRBJ2-3
d_call: TRBD2
cdr3_aa: CAISVSGRSTDTQYF
cdr3_nt: TGTGCCATCAGTGTTAGCGGGAGGAGCACAGATACGCAGTATTTT

v_call: TRBV27
clone_size: once
j_call: TRBJ2-3
d_call: TRBD1
cdr3_aa: CASSLLGQGPLRADTQYF
cdr3_nt: TGTGCCAGCAGTTTACTAGGACAGGGCCCTCTCCGTGCAGATACGCAGTATTTT

v_call: TRBV5-4
clone_size: .
j_call: TRBJ2-3
d_call: .
cdr3_aa: CASSLGQGVTDTQYF
cdr3_nt: TGTGCCAGCAGCTTGGGGCAGGGTGTCACAGATACGCAGTATTTT

v_call: TRBV10-3
clone_size: .
j_call: TRBJ2-1
d_call: TRBD2
cdr3_aa: CAISESRSGRLGAEQFF
cdr3_nt: TGTGCCATCAGTGAGTCGAGGAGCGGGAGGTTAGGGGCTGAGCAGTTCTTC

v_call: TRBV28
clone_size: .
j_call: TRBJ2-3
d_call: .
cdr3_aa: CASSPVRGATSATQYF
cdr3_nt: TGTGCCAGCAGTCCCGTCAGGGGGGCTACTTCTGCTACGCAGTATTTT

v_call: TRBV25-1
clone_size: .
j_call: TRBJ2-3
d_call: TRBD1
cdr3_aa: CASSASRGPGDTQYF
cdr3_nt: TGTGCCAGCAGCGCGAGCAGGGGGCCCGGGGATACGCAGTATTTT

v_call: TRBV5-4
clone_size: .
j_call: TRBJ1-2
d_call: TRBD1
cdr3_aa: CASSRGLGQGKGNYGYTF
cdr3_nt: TGTGCCAGCAGCCGGGGCCTTGGACAGGGGAAGGGTAACTATGGCTACACCTTC

v_call: TRBV19
clone_size: .
j_call: TRBJ2-2
d_call: TRBD1
cdr3_aa: CASSTRTGGGTGELFF
cdr3_nt: TGTGCCAGTAGTACACGGACAGGGGGCGGCACCGGGGAGCTGTTTTTT

v_call: TRBV6-4
clone_size: .
j_call: TRBJ1-1
d_call: .
cdr3_aa: CASGRSFDTEAFF
cdr3_nt: TGTGCCAGCGGTAGAAGTTTTGACACTGAAGCTTTCTTT

v_call: TRBV9
clone_size: .
j_call: TRBJ1-1
d_call: TRBD1
cdr3_aa: CASSEITGVNTEAFF
cdr3_nt: TGTGCCAGCAGCGAAATTACAGGGGTGAACACTGAAGCTTTCTTT